This TCR beta chain was recorded in a study of T cells in localized non-small cell lung cancer. Whole-study findings and limits: Among blood samples, higher T cell density accompanied longer overall survival. Of the tissues analyzed, uninvolved adjacent lung showed maximal T cell clonality, greater than tumor. The appearance of a median about 60 of the top 100 tumor clones was seen in adjacent lung. Because sequencing included only one region (of the tumor), heterogeneity remains possible.

In regard to this clone: The antigen is undetermined.

Trimming removed 4 bases from V and 6 bases from J, with 18 bases in between. Germline V CDR1 and CDR2: MDHEN, SYDVKM. The CDR3 sequence is 15 residues long. Produced via immunoSEQ multiplex PCR; TCRdb's table is partial and in-frame only. This table has 35,000 to 50,000 clones, 75% to 85% appearing once. The specimen comprised PBMCs, sampled before any cancer treatment. The genes are TRBV28 and TRBJ1-1; TRBD1 might be the D (6 bases). The TCR comes from a woman aged 35-75 years with stage II squamous cell lung carcinoma. In nucleotides, the CDR3 is TGTGCCAGCAGTTCCCCCTGGGAGGGGGGATCTGAAGCTTTCTTT. This encodes CASSSPWEGGSEAFF.